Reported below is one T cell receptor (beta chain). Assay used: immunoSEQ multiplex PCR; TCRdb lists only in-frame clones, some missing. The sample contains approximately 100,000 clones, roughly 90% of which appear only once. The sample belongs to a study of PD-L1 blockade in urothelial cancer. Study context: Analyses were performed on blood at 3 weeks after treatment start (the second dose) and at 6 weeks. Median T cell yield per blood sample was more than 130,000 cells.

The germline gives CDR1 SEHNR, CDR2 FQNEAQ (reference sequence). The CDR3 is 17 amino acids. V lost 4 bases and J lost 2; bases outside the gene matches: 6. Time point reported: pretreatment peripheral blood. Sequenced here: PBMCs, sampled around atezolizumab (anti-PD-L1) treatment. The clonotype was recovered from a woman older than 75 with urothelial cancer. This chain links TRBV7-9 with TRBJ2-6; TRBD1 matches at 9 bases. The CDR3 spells CASSSRDRVAGANVLTF. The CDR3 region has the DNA TGTGCCAGCAGCTCCCGGGACAGGGTTGCTGGGGCCAACGTCCTGACTTTC. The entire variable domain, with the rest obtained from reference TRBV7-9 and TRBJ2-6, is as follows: DTGVSQNPRHKITKRGQNVTFRCDPISEHNRLYWYRQTLGQGPEFLTYFQNEAQLEKSRLLSDRFSAERPKGSFSTLEIQRTEQGDSAMYLCASSSRDRVAGANVLTFGAGSRLTVL.